These 25 T cell receptor beta chains were all obtained from the same sample, sequenced in a study of cytomegalovirus exposure and HLA in healthy donors. The study ran its PCR with 60 Vbeta and 13 Jbeta primers. Data came from immunoSEQ multiplex PCR; TCRdb stores just in-frame clones and leaves some out. In the table there are some 170,000 clones, approximately 79% of which are singletons. What was sequenced was PBMCs. These receptors originate from a man aged 35-49 years in good health and CMV-seronegative.

CDR3 coding DNA: TGTGCCAGCAGTGATCCCTTCGGGGCGGGGGTCCCTTTAGCCAAAAACATTCAGTACTTC. Its protein product is CASSDPFGAGVPLAKNIQYF. This rearrangement joins TRBV6-1 to TRBJ2-4, with TRBD2 matching 7 bases. The CDR3 consists of 20 residues. With V trimmed by 3 bases and J by 0 bases, 17 bases remained unmatched. CDR1 MNHNS and CDR2 SASEGT come from the germline V gene.

The chain uses TRBV29-1 and TRBJ1-2; the D gene is possibly TRBD1 (5 bases). The V end was cut by 4 bases, the J end by 2 bases, with 8 bases between. CDR1 and CDR2 (germline): SQVTM, ANQGSEA. The CDR3 extends over 12 amino acids. This CDR3 reads CSVVQGNYGYTF. The CDR3, as DNA: TGCAGCGTTGTTCAGGGCAACTATGGCTACACCTTC.

The V gene is TRBV28, the J gene TRBJ1-5, with D unresolved. The germline V and J ends were trimmed by 6 bases and 3 bases, with 15 bases remaining between them. CDR3 length: 15 residues. CDR1 and CDR2 (germline): MDHEN, SYDVKM. The CDR3 region has the DNA TGTGCCAGCAGCCCACCCACGGGGAACAATCAGCCCCAGCATTTT. Protein: CASSPPTGNNQPQHF.

The V call is TRBV6-6, the J call TRBJ1-5; 7 positions match TRBD1. CDR3 length: 15 residues. The V and J ends lost 7 bases and 9 bases, in that order; junction bases with no gene match: 15. CDR1 and CDR2 from the germline V gene are MNHNY and SVGAGI (reference sequence). The CDR3 DNA reads as TGTGCCAGCACCCGGGCGGAGGGGGCCCGCGGGCCCCAGCATTTT. This encodes CASTRAEGARGPQHF.

The sample holds one count of this clone. The V gene is TRBV10-3, the J gene TRBJ2-1, with 9 bases matching TRBD1. This CDR3 is 14 amino acids long. From germline, CDR1 is ENHRY and CDR2 SYGVKD. J was trimmed by 8 bases and V by 5 bases; bases with no gene match: 7. DNA of the CDR3: TGTGCCATCAGTTCCGGGACAGGGTGGGATGAGCAGTTCTTC. Translation: CAISSGTGWDEQFF.

This chain joins TRBV10-1 and TRBJ1-1; D is perhaps TRBD1 (6 bases). The CDR3 has 15 amino acids. Germline CDR1 reads WNHNN; CDR2 reads SYGVQD (reference sequence). V lost 0 bases and J 0 bases, leaving 8 bases between the germline ends. The CDR3 sequence: CASSESGGVNTEAFF. In DNA form, the CDR3 reads TGCGCCAGCAGTGAGTCAGGGGGGGTGAACACTGAAGCTTTCTTT.

Details on this clone: At one end, the junction sequence differs from germline, possibly due to a read error. The rearrangement uses TRBV30 and TRBJ1-2; TRBD1 agrees at 7 bases. The CDR3 spans 16 residues. Looked up from germline, CDR1 is GTSNPN and CDR2 is SVGIG (reference sequence). CDR3 nucleotide sequence: TGTGCCTGGGTCCGGGACAGCTTTTCATCTAACTATGGCTACATCTTC. Protein sequence: CAWVRDSFSSNYGYIF. Based on the CDR3 plus reference TRBV30 and TRBJ1-2, the full variable domain is SQTIHQWPATLVQPVGSPLSLECTVEGTSNPNLYWYRQAAGRGLQLLFYSVGIGQISSEVPQNLSASRPQDRQFILSSKKLLLSDSGFYLCAWVRDSFSSNYGYIFGSGTRLTVV.

The chain is built from TRBV4-3 and TRBJ1-4, with 7 positions matching TRBD1. Germline CDR1 LGHNA, CDR2 YSLEER. This CDR3 spans 20 amino acids. The trim removed 0 bases at V and 0 bases at J, leaving 13 bases unmatched. In DNA, the CDR3 is TGCGCCAGCAGCCAAGACGCCGGGACAGAATACAGTGCAACTAATGAAAAACTGTTTTTT. Translated, it gives CASSQDAGTEYSATNEKLFF.

V gene TRBV30 combines with J gene TRBJ2-2; no clear D gene. CDR3 length equals 14 residues. Germline V gene data show CDR1 as GTSNPN and CDR2 as SVGIG (reference sequence). The V end lost 6 bases, the J end lost 3 bases, and 14 bases lay between the germline ends. The CDR3 DNA sequence: TGTGCCTGCCCTCCCCGCTACTACACCGGGGAGCTGTTTTTT. It specifies CACPPRYYTGELFF.

The rearrangement joins TRBV18 to TRBJ2-3; 8 nucleotides line up with TRBD1. This CDR3 is 15 amino acids long. Germline V gene lookup returns CDR1 KGHSH and CDR2 LQKENI. J gave up 5 bases and V 6 bases, and 10 bases lay outside the gene matches. In DNA form, the CDR3 reads TGTGCCAGCTCGCCTCAGGGGGCGCTTAAAGATACGCAGTATTTT. This gives the protein CASSPQGALKDTQYF. Complete variable domain (other parts from reference TRBV18 and TRBJ2-3): NAGVMQNPRHLVRRRGQEARLRCSPMKGHSHVYWYRQLPEEGLKFMVYLQKENIIDESGMPKERFSAEFPKEGPSILRIQQVVRGDSAAYFCASSPQGALKDTQYFGPGTRLTVL.

The gene calls are TRBV2 and TRBJ2-1; tentative D call: TRBD2 (5 bases). V lost 10 bases and J lost 7, with 8 bases in between. Germline V gives CDR1 SNHLY, CDR2 FYNNEI. The CDR3 runs to 10 residues. CDR3: CATLANEQFF. The CDR3 nucleotides are TGTGCCACTCTAGCAAATGAGCAGTTCTTC.

This clone was picked up one time. The chain is built from TRBV4-1 and TRBJ2-7, with D maybe TRBD1 (6 bases). The CDR3 contains 14 residues. In germline, CDR1 is MGHRA, CDR2 YSYEKL. V was shortened by 1 base and J by 5 bases, with 12 bases between the two germline ends. CDR3 protein: CASSQVDSKDEQYF. The CDR3 DNA is TGCGCCAGCAGCCAAGTGGACAGTAAAGACGAGCAGTACTTC.

The chain uses TRBV15 and TRBJ1-4, with D maybe TRBD1 (5 bases). Trimming cost V 1 base and J 0 bases, with 15 bases left between them. CDR3 length: 18 residues. Germline values: CDR1 LNHNV, CDR2 YYDKDF (reference sequence). DNA for the CDR3: TGTGCCACCAGCAGAGGACGGGGGGGGACTGCAACTAATGAAAAACTGTTTTTT. Its protein product is CATSRGRGGTATNEKLFF.

With respect to this clone: The junction shows a germline mismatch at one end, possibly a read error. CDR3 in DNA: TGTGCTAGCAGCCTCACAGGGATCGGGTCCGGGGAGCTGTTTTTT. Its protein product is CASSLTGIGSGELFF. The rearrangement joins TRBV7-7 to TRBJ2-2, with a weak D call TRBD1 (6 bases). Germline CDR1 reads SSHAT; CDR2 reads FNYEAQ (reference sequence). CDR3 length equals 15 residues.

V gene TRBV15 combines with J gene TRBJ2-3; possibly TRBD2 for D (6 bases). This CDR3 comprises 13 residues. V was pared by 5 bases and J by 4 bases, with 10 bases between. The germline gives CDR1 LNHNV, CDR2 YYDKDF (reference sequence). The CDR3 here is CATSHRGADTQYF. The DNA for the CDR3 is TGTGCCACCAGCCACCGCGGGGCAGATACGCAGTATTTT.

The rearrangement links TRBV28 to TRBJ2-1; tentative D call: TRBD1 (5 bases). V was pared by 3 bases and J by 5 bases, with 20 bases between. The CDR3 length is 17 residues. CDR1 MDHEN and CDR2 SYDVKM come from the germline V gene. Written as DNA, the CDR3 is TGTGCCAGCAGTTTTGGGGCAGGGCAACCAGTAAACAATGAGCAGTTCTTC. Amino acids: CASSFGAGQPVNNEQFF.

The chain uses TRBV5-1 and TRBJ2-1; TRBD1 agrees at 11 bases. After removal of 3 bases from V and 7 bases from J, the junction contained 9 bases not matched to a gene. Germline CDR1 is SGHRS and CDR2 is YFSETQ. There are 16 residues in the CDR3. For the CDR3, the DNA is TGCGCCAGCAGCTCCAGTCCCGGGACAGGGGGTAATGAGCAGTTCTTC. It specifies CASSSSPGTGGNEQFF.

V is TRBV19 and J is TRBJ1-1; D is perhaps TRBD1 (5 bases). V gave up 3 bases and J gave up 1 base, with 6 bases separating them. From germline, CDR1 is LNHDA and CDR2 SQIVND (reference sequence). The CDR3 is 13 amino acids. The CDR3 sequence: CASSMGGNTEAFF. DNA for the CDR3: TGTGCCAGTAGTATGGGGGGGAACACTGAAGCTTTCTTT.

The chain recombines TRBV13 with TRBJ2-5; tentatively, D is TRBD1 (5 bases). Between the trimmed V and J ends, which lost 5 bases and 9 bases, there was a span of 25 bases. The germline V gene has CDR1 PRHDT and CDR2 FYEKMQ (reference sequence). This CDR3 has 16 residues. CDR3 bases: TGTGCCAGCAGCGTGGCTGGGGCAGGGCACAAAGGGGCCCAGTACTTC. It specifies CASSVAGAGHKGAQYF.

The chain is built from TRBV27 and TRBJ2-4; TRBD2 matches at 12 bases. J gave up 5 bases and V 6 bases, and 11 bases lay outside the gene matches. Germline CDR1 is MNHEY and CDR2 is SMNVEV (reference sequence). The CDR3 is 17 amino acids. The CDR3 nucleotides read TGTGCCAGCAGCCCAATTCTGACTAGCGGGGGAGAAAACATTCAGTACTTC. Translating it yields CASSPILTSGGENIQYF.

The chain has TRBV5-5 and TRBJ2-5; possible D gene TRBD2, 6 bases. The V and J ends lost 4 bases and 4 bases respectively, with 20 bases between them. CDR1 and CDR2 (germline): SGHKS, YYEKEE (reference sequence). The CDR3 extends over 16 amino acids. In nucleotides, the CDR3 is TGTGCCAGCAGCCCTTGGTTGGGGACTCTGGGAGAGACCCAGTACTTC. Residues: CASSPWLGTLGETQYF.

CDR3 coding DNA: TGTGCCAGCAGCAGGACTAGCGGGGGAAACACCGGGGAGCTGTTTTTT. Its translation is CASSRTSGGNTGELFF. V usage is TRBV5-4 and J usage is TRBJ2-2; 13 bases are a match to TRBD2. The CDR3 has 16 residues. Germline V CDR1 and CDR2: SGHNT, YYREEE (reference sequence). V trimming: 4 bases; J trimming: 2 bases; junction bases outside the gene matches: 2.

This chain uses TRBV4-1 with TRBJ1-3; 8 bases match TRBD1. This CDR3 has 16 residues. Germline V gives CDR1 MGHRA, CDR2 YSYEKL. V was pared by 4 bases and J by 7 bases, with 12 bases of the junction left unmatched. Here the CDR3 DNA reads TGCGCCAGCAGCCCAACGCCGGACAGGGCTCTGAACACCATATATTTT. Translated: CASSPTPDRALNTIYF.

The chain couples TRBV6-6 to TRBJ2-7; perhaps TRBD2 as D (5 bases). The V gene lost 7 bases and the J gene lost 5 bases, with 15 bases spanning the gap. Germline loops: CDR1 MNHNY, CDR2 SVGAGI (reference sequence). The length of the CDR3 is 13 residues. The CDR3 sequence: CASTQRGINEQYF. CDR3 nucleotides: TGTGCCAGCACTCAACGGGGAATAAACGAGCAGTACTTC.

This chain connects TRBV9 to TRBJ1-3; 7 nucleotides match TRBD1. This CDR3 has 16 residues. J lost 0 bases, V lost 2 bases, and 5 bases had no gene match. Germline V CDR1 and CDR2: SGDLS, YYNGEE. CDR3 bases: TGTGCCAGCAGCGTGACAGGGACCCTCTCTGGAAACACCATATATTTT. Translated: CASSVTGTLSGNTIYF.